A selection of T cell receptor beta chains follows, all from one sample in a study of Ad26.COV2.S vaccination and SARS-CoV-2 variants. The data were produced by immunoSEQ multiplex PCR, yet TCRdb's version contains in-frame clones alone and is incomplete. The sample has some 270,000 clones; 87% are singletons. The sequencing here drew on peripheral blood, taken in a trial of Ad26.COV2.S vaccine versus placebo. The receptors stem from a person aged 18-60 years who received the Ad26.COV2.S COVID-19 vaccine or a placebo. Each CDR3 is given with its conserved first and last residue. The D gene is left open where the match is weak. Rows may omit the clone size; those that give it use once, few, many or a size class.

v_call: TRBV5-1; d_call: -; j_call: TRBJ1-2; clone_size: -; cdr3_nt: TGCGCCAGCAGCTTGGCAGGCGTGGGCTATGGCTACACCTTC; cdr3_aa: CASSLAGVGYGYTF
v_call: TRBV4-2; d_call: -; j_call: TRBJ2-2; clone_size: few; cdr3_nt: TGTGCCAGCAGCCCAAAAGGGTCCGCGAACACCGGGGAGCTGTTTTTT; cdr3_aa: CASSPKGSANTGELFF
v_call: TRBV27; d_call: TRBD1; j_call: TRBJ2-3; clone_size: -; cdr3_nt: TGTGCCAGCAGTTCGACAGGGGGCATAGATACGCAGTATTTT; cdr3_aa: CASSSTGGIDTQYF
v_call: TRBV18; d_call: TRBD1; j_call: TRBJ1-3; clone_size: -; cdr3_nt: TGTGCCAGCTCACCGATACCGGGACAGGGGACTGGAAACACCATATATTTT; cdr3_aa: CASSPIPGQGTGNTIYF
v_call: TRBV6-5; d_call: -; j_call: TRBJ1-4; clone_size: -; cdr3_nt: TGTGCCAGCAGTTACGGAAGTCTTTCTAATGAAAAACTGTTTTTT; cdr3_aa: CASSYGSLSNEKLFF
v_call: TRBV7-3; d_call: -; j_call: TRBJ1-3; clone_size: many; cdr3_nt: TGTGCCAGCAGCTTAGGCGGGGGGCCTGGAAACACCATATATTTT; cdr3_aa: CASSLGGGPGNTIYF
v_call: TRBV24-1; d_call: TRBD1; j_call: TRBJ2-5; clone_size: -; cdr3_nt: TGTGCCATACTGGCCGACAGGGATCTCCAAGAGACCCAGTACTTC; cdr3_aa: CAILADRDLQETQYF
v_call: TRBV18; d_call: -; j_call: TRBJ2-5; clone_size: -; cdr3_nt: TGTGCCAGCTCACCACCGGTCCGGGAGACCCAGTACTTC; cdr3_aa: CASSPPVRETQYF
v_call: TRBV10-1; d_call: -; j_call: TRBJ1-1; clone_size: -; cdr3_nt: TGCGCCAGCAGTGAGTCCCTCCTGGGGGCACACACTGAAGCTTTCTTT; cdr3_aa: CASSESLLGAHTEAFF
v_call: TRBV5-6; d_call: TRBD2; j_call: TRBJ2-1; clone_size: -; cdr3_nt: TGTGCCAGCAGCCTTGGGTTAAGACTAGCGGGAATCAATGAGCAGTTCTTC; cdr3_aa: CASSLGLRLAGINEQFF
v_call: TRBV7-9; d_call: TRBD1; j_call: TRBJ1-3; clone_size: -; cdr3_nt: TGTGCCAGCAGCTCCGGGACAGGGGGAAGAAACACCATATATTTT; cdr3_aa: CASSSGTGGRNTIYF
v_call: TRBV6-5; d_call: TRBD1; j_call: TRBJ2-1; clone_size: -; cdr3_nt: TGTGCCAGCAGGGGGACAGGCAGCTACAATGAGCAGTTCTTC; cdr3_aa: CASRGTGSYNEQFF
v_call: TRBV7-8; d_call: -; j_call: TRBJ1-2; clone_size: -; cdr3_nt: TGTGCCAGCAGCTTAGGGTCGGGACGAGCCGGGACGGGCTACACCTTC; cdr3_aa: CASSLGSGRAGTGYTF